This TCR beta chain was identified in a study of shared clonotypes between healthy human individuals. Study-wide background: CD4 naive cells filled three plates per donor, CD4 memory three, CD8 naive two and CD8 memory one. Study observations and caveats: Among donors, sharing of clonotypes was expected to be affected by sequencing depth.

Deep was the level at which the assay was run. Repertoires were generated with immunoSEQ multiplex PCR, while TCRdb's copy carries only in-frame clones and drops some. Here the sample spans about 2 million clones, just under 95% being singletons. Naive CD8 populations comprised CD45RO-negative cells positively selected for CCR7, excluding terminally differentiated effector memory CD45RA+ cells. All donors qualified as healthy HIV-negative adults and had experienced no recent acute infections or vaccinations. As concerns this clone: Its cognate antigen is unknown.

Sample: naive CD8+ T cells sorted from blood. This sequence originates from a young man in good health.

The CDR3 DNA reads TGCGCCAGCAGCCAAGGGGTGGCAGGGGGCCCCAGCTCCTACAATGAGCAGTTCTTC. Its translation: CASSQGVAGGPSSYNEQFF. The V call is TRBV4-3, the J call TRBJ2-1; 8 nucleotides align to TRBD1. In germline, CDR1 is LGHNA, CDR2 YSLEER. Unmatched junction bases numbered 11, after V lost 1 base and J lost 0 bases. CDR3 length: 19 amino acids.